These T cell receptor beta chains were read from a single sample in a study of blood T cell repertoires in COVID-19. Using immunoSEQ multiplex PCR, the repertoire was profiled, and TCRdb retains in-frame clones only, with some absent. Of around 200,000 clones in the sample, about four fifths were seen once. The sample comprised peripheral blood. The receptors were sampled from a man aged 45-65 years with active or convalescent COVID-19. The CDR3 runs from the conserved cysteine through the conserved F or W. D genes are given only for firm matches. Clone size is given for some rows only: seen once, a few or many times, or a class if the clone is expanded.

clone_size | j_call | d_call | v_call | cdr3_aa | cdr3_nt
once | TRBJ2-1 | NA | TRBV6-5 | CASTHSYNEQFF | TGTGCCAGCACCCACTCCTACAATGAGCAGTTCTTC
NA | TRBJ2-5 | NA | TRBV12-3/TRBV12-4 | CASRRDTETQYF | TGTGCCAGCAGGCGGGATACCGAGACCCAGTACTTC
NA | TRBJ2-1 | NA | TRBV24-1 | CATSDSRGQFF | TGTGCCACCAGTGATTCCCGAGGGCAGTTCTTC
NA | TRBJ1-2 | NA | TRBV29-1 | CSVRWDGGYGYTF | TGCAGCGTTAGGTGGGACGGGGGCTATGGCTACACCTTC
NA | TRBJ1-5 | TRBD1 | TRBV7-2 | CASSLGGQGGGSSNQPQHF | TGTGCCAGCAGCTTGGGAGGACAGGGCGGGGGATCTAGCAATCAGCCCCAGCATTTT
NA | TRBJ2-5 | TRBD2 | TRBV7-8 | CASSSTLLAGGSETQYF | TGTGCCAGCAGCTCCACTTTACTAGCGGGGGGGTCGGAGACCCAGTACTTC
NA | TRBJ2-2 | TRBD2 | TRBV2 | CASSPTSGVTGELFF | TGTGCCAGCAGCCCCACTAGCGGGGTAACCGGGGAGCTGTTTTTT
NA | TRBJ1-2 | NA | TRBV7-2 | CASSLAGGRYYGYTF | TGTGCCAGCAGCTTAGCGGGAGGGCGTTACTATGGCTACACCTTC
NA | TRBJ2-2 | TRBD2 | TRBV28 | CASTLAGRYTGELFF | TGTGCCAGCACCCTAGCGGGGCGATACACCGGGGAGCTGTTTTTT
NA | TRBJ1-2 | TRBD1 | TRBV6-5 | CASSRDRVEGYTF | TGTGCCAGCAGCCGGGACAGGGTTGAGGGCTACACCTTC
NA | TRBJ1-2 | TRBD1 | TRBV5-5 | CASSLRGAGGNYGYTF | TGTGCCAGCAGCTTGAGAGGGGCAGGGGGTAACTATGGCTACACCTTC
NA | TRBJ2-3 | NA | TRBV7-9 | CAILASGTDTQYF | TGTGCCATTTTGGCATCCGGCACAGATACGCAGTATTTT
NA | TRBJ1-5 | TRBD1 | TRBV6-5 | CASSSTGGGQPQHF | TGTGCCAGCAGTTCGACAGGGGGTGGTCAGCCCCAGCATTTT
NA | TRBJ1-5 | TRBD1 | TRBV5-6 | CASSHRDSSNQPQHF | TGTGCCAGCAGCCACCGGGACAGTAGCAATCAGCCCCAGCATTTT
few | TRBJ1-5 | NA | TRBV5-5 | CASSLAGINQPQHF | TGTGCCAGCAGCTTGGCAGGTATCAATCAGCCCCAGCATTTT
NA | TRBJ2-7 | TRBD2 | TRBV5-6 | CASSLAPSGGSYEQYF | TGTGCCAGCAGCTTGGCCCCCAGCGGGGGGTCCTACGAGCAGTACTTC
few | TRBJ2-4 | TRBD2 | TRBV5-1 | CASSWGLDGDIQYF | TGCGCCAGCAGCTGGGGACTAGATGGGGACATTCAGTACTTC
NA | TRBJ1-2 | NA | TRBV7-9 | CASSTGGGNYGYTF | TGTGCCAGCAGCACCGGCGGGGGGAACTATGGCTACACCTTC
NA | TRBJ2-7 | TRBD1 | TRBV7-7 | CASRKTGYEQYF | TGTGCCAGCAGGAAGACAGGGTACGAGCAGTACTTC
NA | TRBJ2-7 | TRBD1 | TRBV18 | CASSSGQGVSYEQYF | TGTGCCAGCTCATCCGGACAGGGGGTTTCCTACGAGCAGTACTTC
NA | TRBJ2-2 | TRBD2 | TRBV4-1 | CASSQGGGALTGELFF | TGCGCCAGCAGCCAAGGCGGGGGGGCTTTAACCGGGGAGCTGTTTTTT
NA | TRBJ2-3 | TRBD1 | TRBV2 | CASRQGAVTDTQYF | TGTGCCAGCCGACAGGGGGCGGTGACAGATACGCAGTATTTT
NA | TRBJ2-3 | NA | TRBV9 | CASSVEGTSTDTQYF | TGTGCCAGCAGCGTAGAGGGGACTAGCACAGATACGCAGTATTTT
NA | TRBJ2-2 | TRBD2 | TRBV7-2 | CASSLALLAGGPSTGELFF | TGTGCCAGCAGCTTAGCGCTCCTAGCGGGGGGGCCGAGCACCGGGGAGCTGTTTTTT
NA | TRBJ1-2 | TRBD1 | TRBV4-1 | CASSPPQGAIRGYTF | TGCGCCAGCAGCCCCCCACAGGGGGCCATTCGGGGCTACACCTTC
NA | TRBJ1-2 | NA | TRBV6-2/TRBV6-3 | CASSHPERGFWGYTF | TGTGCCAGCAGCCACCCAGAGCGGGGCTTTTGGGGCTACACCTTC
NA | TRBJ1-1 | TRBD1 | TRBV5-1 | CASSNRDRVAFF | TGCGCCAGCAGCAATCGGGACAGGGTGGCTTTCTTT
NA | TRBJ2-5 | NA | TRBV12-3/TRBV12-4 | CASSDQGRNQYF | TGTGCCAGCAGCGACCAGGGCAGAAACCAGTACTTC
NA | TRBJ1-1 | NA | TRBV30 | CAWREGMNTEAFF | TGTGCCTGGAGGGAGGGGATGAACACTGAAGCTTTCTTT
NA | TRBJ2-1 | TRBD1 | TRBV7-3 | CASSLTGWSHNEQFF | TGTGCCAGCAGCCTGACAGGGTGGTCCCACAATGAGCAGTTCTTC
NA | TRBJ1-2 | TRBD1 | TRBV19 | CASSIDRGRRYGYTF | TGTGCCAGTAGTATTGACAGGGGGCGGCGTTATGGCTACACCTTC
NA | TRBJ1-1 | TRBD1 | TRBV5-1 | CASSLEPGQLNTEAFF | TGCGCCAGCAGCTTGGAACCGGGACAGCTGAACACTGAAGCTTTCTTT
once | TRBJ2-7 | TRBD1 | TRBV4-1 | CASSREGGTGNYEQYF | TGCGCCAGCAGTCGCGAGGGAGGGACAGGGAACTACGAGCAGTACTTC
NA | TRBJ1-3 | TRBD1 | TRBV11-2 | CASSLDPGTGGVGNTIYF | TGTGCCAGCAGCTTAGATCCCGGGACAGGGGGCGTCGGAAACACCATATATTTT
NA | TRBJ1-4 | NA | TRBV30 | CAWSEQGATNEKLFF | TGTGCCTGGAGTGAACAGGGAGCAACTAATGAAAAACTGTTTTTT
NA | TRBJ1-4 | NA | TRBV27 | CASSLSFATNEKLFF | TGTGCCAGCAGTTTATCCTTTGCAACTAATGAAAAACTGTTTTTT
NA | TRBJ2-6 | NA | TRBV6-2/TRBV6-3 | CASSSVTGGFSGANVLTF | TGTGCCAGCAGTTCCGTAACCGGGGGATTCTCTGGGGCCAACGTCCTGACTTTC
NA | TRBJ1-1 | TRBD1 | TRBV19 | CASSIDRVNTEAFF | TGTGCCAGTAGTATCGACAGGGTGAACACTGAAGCTTTCTTT
NA | TRBJ2-7 | NA | TRBV6-5 | CATRGGVEQYF | TGTGCCACTAGGGGCGGGGTAGAGCAGTACTTC
NA | TRBJ2-2 | NA | TRBV6-4 | CASSGGSSNTGELFF | TGTGCCAGCAGTGGGGGCAGTTCGAACACCGGGGAGCTGTTTTTT
NA | TRBJ2-3 | TRBD1 | TRBV12-3/TRBV12-4 | CTSSPPGGNTQYF | TGTACCAGCAGTCCCCCAGGGGGAAATACGCAGTATTTT
NA | TRBJ1-2 | TRBD1 | TRBV7-2 | CASSSGQGPLYGYTF | TGTGCCAGCAGCTCGGGACAGGGCCCACTCTATGGCTACACCTTC
NA | TRBJ2-1 | TRBD2 | TRBV14 | CASSGLAGESSYNEQFF | TGTGCCAGCAGCGGCCTAGCGGGGGAGAGCTCCTACAATGAGCAGTTCTTC
NA | TRBJ1-1 | TRBD1 | TRBV11-3 | CASSPTGGTEAFF | TGTGCCAGCAGCCCCACAGGGGGTACTGAAGCTTTCTTT
NA | TRBJ2-1 | TRBD2 | TRBV9 | CASSVDSGGTLEQFF | TGTGCCAGCAGCGTAGACAGCGGGGGGACTCTAGAGCAGTTCTTC
NA | TRBJ2-4 | NA | TRBV15 | CATSRGPNIQYF | TGTGCCACCAGCAGAGGGCCAAACATTCAGTACTTC
NA | TRBJ1-3 | TRBD1 | TRBV7-9 | CASSNDRVAGNTIYF | TGTGCCAGCAGCAACGACAGGGTGGCTGGAAACACCATATATTTT
NA | TRBJ2-3 | NA | TRBV5-6 | CASSLVTVSTDTQYF | TGTGCCAGCAGCTTGGTAACAGTTAGCACAGATACGCAGTATTTT
NA | TRBJ2-2 | TRBD2 | TRBV27 | CASSSDSGGTGELFF | TGTGCCAGCAGTTCGGATAGCGGGGGGACCGGGGAGCTGTTTTTT
NA | TRBJ1-4 | TRBD1 | TRBV9 | CASSVSPTGRANEKLFF | TGTGCCAGCAGTGTATCACCGACAGGGCGGGCTAATGAAAAACTGTTTTTT
NA | TRBJ2-5 | TRBD1 | TRBV28 | CASSLRTGGSETQYF | TGTGCCAGCAGCTTACGAACAGGGGGAAGCGAGACCCAGTACTTC
NA | TRBJ1-2 | NA | TRBV6-2/TRBV6-3 | CASSTDRDNNYGYTF | TGTGCCAGCAGTACGGACAGAGATAACAACTATGGCTACACCTTC
NA | TRBJ2-1 | NA | TRBV20-1 | CSASGAAHSSYNEQFF | TGCAGTGCTAGTGGAGCGGCGCATAGCTCCTACAATGAGCAGTTCTTC
NA | TRBJ2-1 | TRBD2 | TRBV27 | CASSLSTPGLAGEVNEQFF | TGTGCCAGCAGTTTATCTACCCCGGGACTAGCGGGGGAAGTAAATGAGCAGTTCTTC
NA | TRBJ1-5 | NA | TRBV7-2 | CASSLTVIQPQHF | TGTGCCAGCAGCTTAACGGTGATACAGCCCCAGCATTTT
NA | TRBJ1-5 | TRBD1 | TRBV6-5 | CASRPQGASNQPQHF | TGTGCCAGCAGGCCCCAGGGGGCTAGCAATCAGCCCCAGCATTTT
NA | TRBJ1-2 | TRBD1 | TRBV3-1/TRBV3-2 | CASSQALRQGSNYGYTF | TGTGCCAGCAGCCAAGCATTACGACAGGGTTCCAACTATGGCTACACCTTC
NA | TRBJ1-3 | NA | TRBV7-2 | CASSLARVSGNTIYF | TGTGCCAGCAGCTTAGCGAGGGTTTCTGGAAACACCATATATTTT
NA | TRBJ1-1 | NA | TRBV30 | CAWSRGLASDTEAFF | TGTGCCTGGAGCCGGGGACTGGCGTCCGACACTGAAGCTTTCTTT